A single TCR beta chain is shown here with its context. As yet, its antigen is unknown. This entry is derived from a study of CD8+ T cells in alopecia areata. Broader study findings: Sharing of TCR sequences between patients (possibly for HLA-related reasons) was less clear than in mice.

RNA was extracted and reverse transcribed into cDNA as the sequencing template. The method was immunoSEQ multiplex PCR; TCRdb's version includes in-frame clones alone and lacks a portion of them. The repertoire has 150,000 to 200,000 clones, 50% to 60% of them found once; the top ten carry 3% to 4%. Treatment defined: oral pan-JAK inhibitor, 5-10 mg twice daily. Peripheral blood samples and lesional scalp punch biopsies were obtained from alopecia areata patients. The source of this sequence is a human donor with alopecia areata. Sequenced here: CD4+ T cells sorted from blood, sampled at week 4, from a patient treated with tofacitinib.

As DNA, the CDR3 is TGTGCCTGGAGTAGCTCAGGGTTTGGCTACACCTTC. Amino acid sequence: CAWSSSGFGYTF. The V gene is TRBV30, the J gene TRBJ1-2, with D possibly TRBD1 on 5 matching bases. Trimming took off 2 bases at V and 7 bases at J, with 11 bases between the two ends. The CDR3 length is 12 residues. Germline CDR1 GTSNPN, CDR2 SVGIG (reference sequence).